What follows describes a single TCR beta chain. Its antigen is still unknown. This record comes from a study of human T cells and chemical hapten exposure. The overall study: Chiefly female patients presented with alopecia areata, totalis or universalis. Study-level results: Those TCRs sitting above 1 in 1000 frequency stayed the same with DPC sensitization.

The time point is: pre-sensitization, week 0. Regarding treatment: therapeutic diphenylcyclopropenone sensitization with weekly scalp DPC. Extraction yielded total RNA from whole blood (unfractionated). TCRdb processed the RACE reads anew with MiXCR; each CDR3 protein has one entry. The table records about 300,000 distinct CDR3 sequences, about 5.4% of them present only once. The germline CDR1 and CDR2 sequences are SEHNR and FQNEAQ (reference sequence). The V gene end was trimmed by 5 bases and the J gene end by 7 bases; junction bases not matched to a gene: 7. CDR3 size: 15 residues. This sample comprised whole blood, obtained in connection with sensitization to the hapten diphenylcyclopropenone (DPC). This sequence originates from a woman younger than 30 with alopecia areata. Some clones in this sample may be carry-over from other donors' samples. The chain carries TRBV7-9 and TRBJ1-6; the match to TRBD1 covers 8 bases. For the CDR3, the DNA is TGTGCCAGCAGCCGAGCCGGACAGGGAAATTCACCCCTCCACTTT. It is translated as CASSRAGQGNSPLHF.